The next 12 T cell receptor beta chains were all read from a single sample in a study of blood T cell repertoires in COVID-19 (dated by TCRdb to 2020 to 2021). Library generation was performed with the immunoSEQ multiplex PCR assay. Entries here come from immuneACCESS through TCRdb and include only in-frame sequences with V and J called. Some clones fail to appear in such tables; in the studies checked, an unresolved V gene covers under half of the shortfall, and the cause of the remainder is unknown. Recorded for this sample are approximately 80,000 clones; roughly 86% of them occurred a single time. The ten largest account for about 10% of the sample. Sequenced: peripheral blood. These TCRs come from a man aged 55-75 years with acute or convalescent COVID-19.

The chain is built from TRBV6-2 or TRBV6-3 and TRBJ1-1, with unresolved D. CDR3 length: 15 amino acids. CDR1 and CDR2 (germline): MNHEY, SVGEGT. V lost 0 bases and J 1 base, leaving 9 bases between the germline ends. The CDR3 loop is CASSYSVGRNTEAFF. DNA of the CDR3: TGTGCCAGCAGTTACTCGGTGGGGAGGAACACTGAAGCTTTCTTT.

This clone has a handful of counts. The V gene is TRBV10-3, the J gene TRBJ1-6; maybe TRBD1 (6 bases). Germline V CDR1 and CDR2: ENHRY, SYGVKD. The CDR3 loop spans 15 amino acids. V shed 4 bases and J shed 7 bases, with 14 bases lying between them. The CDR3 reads CAISVGATLNSPLHF. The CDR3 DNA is TGTGCCATCAGTGTGGGGGCTACTTTAAATTCACCCCTCCACTTT.

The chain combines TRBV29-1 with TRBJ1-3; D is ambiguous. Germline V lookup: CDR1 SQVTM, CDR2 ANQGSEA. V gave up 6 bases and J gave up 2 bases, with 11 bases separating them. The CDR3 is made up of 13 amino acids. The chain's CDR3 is CSVHRGAGNTIYF. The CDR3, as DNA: TGCAGCGTCCACCGGGGTGCTGGAAACACCATATATTTT.

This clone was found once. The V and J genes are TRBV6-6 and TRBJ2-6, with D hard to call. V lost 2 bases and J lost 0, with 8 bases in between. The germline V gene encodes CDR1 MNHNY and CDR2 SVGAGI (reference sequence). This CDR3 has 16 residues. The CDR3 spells CASSYQQSSGANVLTF. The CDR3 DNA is TGTGCCAGCAGTTACCAACAGAGCTCTGGGGCCAACGTCCTGACTTTC.

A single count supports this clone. The DNA of the CDR3 is TGTGCCAGTAGCATCTCCGGGACAGGGACGGTTTCTGGAAACACCATATATTTT. Translated: CASSISGTGTVSGNTIYF. The chain uses TRBV19 and TRBJ1-3, with TRBD1 matching over 9 bases. The CDR3 is made up of 18 amino acids. The ends lost 6 bases at V and 1 base at J; junction bases unmatched: 13. CDR1 and CDR2 from the germline V gene are LNHDA and SQIVND (reference sequence). Supplemented by reference TRBV19 and TRBJ1-3, the full variable domain reads DGGITQSPKYLFRKEGQNVTLSCEQNLNHDAMYWYRQDPGQGLRLIYYSQIVNDFQKGDIAEGYSVSREKKESFPLTVTSAQKNPTAFYLCASSISGTGTVSGNTIYFGEGSWLTVV.

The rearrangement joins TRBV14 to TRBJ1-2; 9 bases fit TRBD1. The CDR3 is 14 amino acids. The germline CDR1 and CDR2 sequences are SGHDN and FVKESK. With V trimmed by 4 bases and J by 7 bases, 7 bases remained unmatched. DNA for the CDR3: TGTGCCAGCAGCCCTACCGGGACAGGGTTTGGCTACACCTTC. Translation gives CASSPTGTGFGYTF.

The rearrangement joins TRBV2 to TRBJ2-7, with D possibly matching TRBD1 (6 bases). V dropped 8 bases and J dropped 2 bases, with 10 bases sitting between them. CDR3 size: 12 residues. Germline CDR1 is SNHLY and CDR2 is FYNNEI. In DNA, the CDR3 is TGTGCCAGCCTACGGACAGCCTACGAGCAGTACTTC. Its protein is CASLRTAYEQYF.

The DNA for the CDR3 is TGTGCCAGCACGGGTCCTAACTATGGCTACACCTTC. It yields the protein CASTGPNYGYTF. The genes are TRBV28 and TRBJ1-2; D is uncertain. The CDR3 runs 12 residues. V was shortened by 7 bases and J by 0 bases, with 6 bases between the two germline ends. The germline V gene has CDR1 MDHEN and CDR2 SYDVKM.

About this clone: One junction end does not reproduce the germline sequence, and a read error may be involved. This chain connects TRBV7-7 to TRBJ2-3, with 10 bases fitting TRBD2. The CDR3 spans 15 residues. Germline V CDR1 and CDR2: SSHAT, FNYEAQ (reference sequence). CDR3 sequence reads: CASSLEAGGEDTQYF. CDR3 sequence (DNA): TGTGCTAGCAGCTTAGAAGCGGGAGGGGAAGATACGCAGTATTTT.

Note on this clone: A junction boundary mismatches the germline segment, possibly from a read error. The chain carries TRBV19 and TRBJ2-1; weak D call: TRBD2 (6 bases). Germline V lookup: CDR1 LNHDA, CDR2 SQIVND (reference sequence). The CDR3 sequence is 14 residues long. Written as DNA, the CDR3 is TGTGCAAGTAGGGGTGGGAGACTAGACAATGAGCAGTTCTTC. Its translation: CASRGGRLDNEQFF.

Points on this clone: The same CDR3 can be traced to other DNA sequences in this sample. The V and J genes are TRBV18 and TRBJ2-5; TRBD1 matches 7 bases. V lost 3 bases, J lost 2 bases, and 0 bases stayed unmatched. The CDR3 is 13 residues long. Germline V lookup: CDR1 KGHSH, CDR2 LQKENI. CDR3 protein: CASSPGQQETQYF. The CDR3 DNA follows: TGTGCCAGCTCACCGGGACAGCAAGAGACCCAGTACTTC.

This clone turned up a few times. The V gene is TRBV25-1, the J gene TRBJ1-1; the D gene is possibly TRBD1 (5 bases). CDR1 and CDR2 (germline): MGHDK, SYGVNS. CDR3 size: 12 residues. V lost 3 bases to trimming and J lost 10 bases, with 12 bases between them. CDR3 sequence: CASSDRGEGAFF. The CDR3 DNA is TGTGCCAGCAGTGATCGGGGGGAGGGAGCTTTCTTT.